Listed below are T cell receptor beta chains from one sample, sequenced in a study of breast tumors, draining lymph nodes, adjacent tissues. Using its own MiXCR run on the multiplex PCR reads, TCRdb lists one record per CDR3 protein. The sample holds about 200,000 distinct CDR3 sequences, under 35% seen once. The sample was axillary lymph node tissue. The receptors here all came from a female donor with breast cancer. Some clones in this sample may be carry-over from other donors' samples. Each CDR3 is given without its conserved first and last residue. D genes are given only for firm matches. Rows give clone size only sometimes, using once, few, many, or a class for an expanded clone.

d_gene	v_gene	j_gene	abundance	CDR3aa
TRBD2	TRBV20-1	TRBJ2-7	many	SGVGGTSGARTRQY
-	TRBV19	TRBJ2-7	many	ASTNGGEQY
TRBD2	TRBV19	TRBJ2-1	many	ASSTGLAGVGEQF
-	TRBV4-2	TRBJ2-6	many	ASSQDVTPGANVLT
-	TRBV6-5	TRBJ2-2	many	ASRGTGELF
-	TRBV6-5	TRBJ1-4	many	ASSTGHTNEKLF
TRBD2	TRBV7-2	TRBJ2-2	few	ASRGLAGATGELL
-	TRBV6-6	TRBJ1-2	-	ASSYGRVDGNT
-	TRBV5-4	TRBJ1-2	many	ASSPRGLYGYT
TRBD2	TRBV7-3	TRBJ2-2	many	ASSLRPSGGGNTGELF
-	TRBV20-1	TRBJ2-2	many	SARDHRSGEHTGELF
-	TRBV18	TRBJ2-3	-	ASQPTRADTDTQY
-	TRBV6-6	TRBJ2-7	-	ASSPVTSSYEQY
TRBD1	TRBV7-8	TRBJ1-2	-	ASSAPGQGDGYT
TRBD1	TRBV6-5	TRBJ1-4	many	ASRSGTADNEKLF
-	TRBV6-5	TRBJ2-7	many	ASSTTIAYEQY
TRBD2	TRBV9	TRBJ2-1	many	ASSKDGGSSYNEQF
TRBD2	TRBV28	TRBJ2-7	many	ASSLAGGNYEQY
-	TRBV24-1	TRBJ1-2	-	ATSTSEGYT
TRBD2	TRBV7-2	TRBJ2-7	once	ASSLDGTSGEQY
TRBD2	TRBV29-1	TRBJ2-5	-	RKSAGKETQY
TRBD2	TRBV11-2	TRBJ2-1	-	ASSLDLAARYNEQF
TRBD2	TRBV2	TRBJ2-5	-	ASSSGRGTSGRALETQY
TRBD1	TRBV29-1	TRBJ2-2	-	STGTGDTGELF
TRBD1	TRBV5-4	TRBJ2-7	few	ASSPTSVGQGKPYEQY
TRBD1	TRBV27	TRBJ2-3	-	ASSLGQASTDTQY
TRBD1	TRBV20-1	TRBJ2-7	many	SASGTESYEQY
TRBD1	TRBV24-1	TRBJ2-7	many	ATSGDRGHEQY
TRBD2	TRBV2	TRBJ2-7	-	ASSWTSGTTYEQY
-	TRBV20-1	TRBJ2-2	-	SARDLQANTGELF
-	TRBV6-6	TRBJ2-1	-	ASSHSGQLKDHNSYNEQF
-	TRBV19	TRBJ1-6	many	ASSNGGGNSPLH